The next 9 T cell receptor beta chains were all read from a single sample in a study of cytomegalovirus exposure and HLA in healthy donors. Primers: 60 Vbeta forward and 13 Jbeta reverse. The repertoire was sequenced with immunoSEQ multiplex PCR; TCRdb's copy has only in-frame clones and lacks some. The sample has 150,000 to 200,000 clones, 75% to 85% seen once. The sample comprised PBMCs. The receptors derive from a young woman in good health and CMV-seropositive.

This chain connects TRBV9 to TRBJ2-2, with 10 bases lining up with TRBD2. V lost 0 bases to trimming and J lost 4 bases; unmatched junction nucleotides: 3. Germline V lookup: CDR1 SGDLS, CDR2 YYNGEE. The CDR3 length is 16 residues. CDR3 in amino acids: CASSVASSGSTGELFF. Here the CDR3 DNA reads TGTGCCAGCAGCGTAGCGTCTAGCGGGAGCACCGGGGAGCTGTTTTTT.

The rearrangement links TRBV6-5 to TRBJ1-3; 8 bases line up with TRBD1. The CDR3 is 15 amino acids. With V trimmed by 4 bases and J by 3 bases, 5 bases remained unmatched. Germline V gives CDR1 MNHEY, CDR2 SVGAGI. CDR3 amino acids: CASSSPGQVGNTIYF. CDR3 bases: TGTGCCAGCAGTTCCCCGGGACAGGTTGGAAACACCATATATTTT.

The chain employs TRBV9 and TRBJ2-3, with D possibly matching TRBD1 (6 bases). CDR3 size: 14 residues. V was trimmed by 4 bases and J by 4 bases, leaving 13 bases between them. Germline loops: CDR1 SGDLS, CDR2 YYNGEE. CDR3 sequence reads: CASSPRTESDTQYF. The CDR3 bases are TGTGCCAGCAGCCCCAGGACAGAATCAGATACGCAGTATTTT. Full variable domain (remainder filled in from reference TRBV9 and TRBJ2-3): DSGVTQTPKHLITATGQRVTLRCSPRSGDLSVYWYQQSLDQGLQFLIQYYNGEERAKGNILERFSAQQFPDLHSELNLSSLELGDSALYFCASSPRTESDTQYFGPGTRLTVL.

The CDR3 sequence: CASTQRGLNSNQPQHF. The CDR3 bases are TGTGCCAGCACCCAGAGGGGACTTAATAGCAATCAGCCCCAGCATTTT. The chain employs TRBV28 and TRBJ1-5; possibly TRBD1 for D (5 bases). Trimming pared 7 bases from V and 0 bases from J, leaving 16 bases between. Germline V gene sequence: CDR1 MDHEN, CDR2 SYDVKM. This CDR3 region has 16 residues.

The V gene is TRBV15, the J gene TRBJ1-4; 8 nucleotides match TRBD1. With 6 bases clipped from V and 8 bases from J, the junction kept 11 bases outside the gene matches. The V gene's germline CDR1 is LNHNV and CDR2 YYDKDF (reference sequence). The CDR3 spans 15 residues. CDR3 sequence (DNA): TGTGCCACCAGTAATAACCAGGGGGCGTCGGAAAAACTGTTTTTT. Translated, it gives CATSNNQGASEKLFF.

DNA for the CDR3: TGTGCCTGGAGTGTAACCGGGACAGGGGCTAAGCAGTACTTC. It encodes CAWSVTGTGAKQYF. The chain employs TRBV30 and TRBJ2-7; 10 bases fit TRBD1. Germline assignment: CDR1 GTSNPN and CDR2 SVGIG (reference sequence). This CDR3 has 14 amino acids. The trim removed 0 bases at V and 8 bases at J, leaving 7 bases unmatched.

The chain recombines TRBV10-1 with TRBJ1-4; 10 positions agree with TRBD1. The CDR3 is 15 residues long. CDR1 and CDR2 from the germline V gene are WNHNN and SYGVQD (reference sequence). Trimming removed 6 bases from V and 8 bases from J; junction bases left unmatched: 9. CDR3 region: CASRLRQGAREKLFF. CDR3 nucleotide sequence: TGCGCCAGCAGACTACGACAGGGGGCCAGGGAAAAACTGTTTTTT.

This clone was observed once. The chain uses TRBV28 and TRBJ2-7; D uncertain. This CDR3 spans 15 amino acids. Germline V gene lookup returns CDR1 MDHEN and CDR2 SYDVKM. The V end was cut by 3 bases, the J end by 0 bases, with 12 bases between. In DNA form, the CDR3 reads TGTGCCAGCAGTTTTCTACAGCTGAGCTCCTACGAGCAGTACTTC. This codes for CASSFLQLSSYEQYF.

The count of this clone is one. The chain has TRBV4-2 and TRBJ2-3; D gene ambiguous. This CDR3 comprises 13 residues. The V and J ends lost 0 bases and 6 bases respectively, with 7 bases between them. The germline V gene encodes CDR1 LGHNA and CDR2 YNFKEQ. This chain's CDR3 is CASSQDPSDTQYF. CDR3 bases: TGTGCCAGCAGCCAAGATCCGAGCGATACGCAGTATTTT.